This T cell receptor beta chain was recorded in a study of response to subunit inactivated influenza vaccine. Findings of the study overall: Few new T cells, the authors suggested, are recruited by each seasonal influenza vaccination.

This clonotype was picked up many times. What it binds is not known. CDR1 and CDR2 from the germline V gene are SGHRS and YFSETQ. V dropped 0 bases and J dropped 8 bases, with 12 bases sitting between them. This CDR3 comprises 14 residues. TCRdb reprocessed the RT-PCR reads via MiXCR and lists one record per CDR3 protein. The sample carries more than 450,000 distinct CDR3 sequences, approximately 7.6% recorded once. The source is a man between 50 and 70 years old who received an inactivated influenza vaccine. V gene TRBV5-1 combines with J gene TRBJ2-1; no clear D. The sample here was PBMCs from blood, taken 23 months after vaccination. CDR3 nucleotide sequence: TGCGCCAGCAGCTTGGATAGGGTTTCCCATGAGCAGTTCTTC. Amino acid sequence: CASSLDRVSHEQFF.